This is a list of T cell receptor beta chains from one sample in a study of T cells in Graves' hyperthyroidism and ophthalmopathy. TCRdb re-called the multiplex PCR reads with MiXCR, one entry per CDR3 protein. In the table there are approximately 400,000 distinct CDR3 sequences, around 16% of which are singletons. The material sequenced was blood. Receptors were obtained from a young woman with Graves' hyperthyroidism. The CDR3 runs from the conserved cysteine through the conserved F or W. A D gene is named only where the DNA matches it firmly. Clone size is stated in some rows and not others, as once, few, many or a class when expanded.

d_gene,v_gene,j_gene,abundance,CDR3aa,CDR3nt
-,TRBV29-1,TRBJ2-1,-,CSVDGFGDEQSF,TGCAGCGTTGACGGTTTTGGTGATGAGCAGTCCTTC
TRBD2,TRBV9,TRBJ2-2,few,CASSLNLAGVGTGELFF,TGTGCCAGCAGCCTAAATCTAGCGGGAGTTGGCACCGGGGAGCTGTTTTTT
TRBD1,TRBV5-6,TRBJ2-3,-,CASSPGTGSDTQYF,TGTGCCAGCAGCCCCGGGACAGGGTCAGATACGCAGTATTTT
TRBD1,TRBV20-1,TRBJ1-2,many,CSPRPGQGANGYTF,TGCAGTCCAAGACCCGGACAGGGGGCGAATGGCTACACCTTC
-,TRBV6-2/TRBV6-3,TRBJ2-5,many,CASSYGPETQYF,TGTGCCAGCAGTTACGGCCCAGAGACCCAGTACTTC
-,TRBV6-1,TRBJ2-7,-,CASSSLTGGYEQYF,TGTGCCAGCAGTTCCCTCACCGGTGGGTACGAGCAGTACTTC
TRBD1,TRBV20-1,TRBJ1-3,many,CSARSPQGARGNTIYF,TGCAGTGCTAGAAGCCCACAGGGGGCGCGTGGAAACACCATATATTTT
TRBD1,TRBV3-1,TRBJ1-6,few,CASSQTGVPLHF,TGTGCCAGCAGCCAAACAGGGGTACCCCTCCACTTT
-,TRBV6-1,TRBJ2-1,many,CASQVGRGREFF,TGTGCCTCCCAGGTCGGCCGCGGCCGCGAGTTCTTC
-,TRBV27,TRBJ1-5,many,CASSLRPREQPQHF,TGTGCCAGCAGTCTCCGGCCAAGGGAACAGCCCCAGCATTTT
-,TRBV15,TRBJ1-1,-,CATSSQDIRNTEAFF,TGCGCCACCAGCAGTCAGGACATAAGGAACACTGAAGCTTTCTTT
TRBD2,TRBV7-3,TRBJ2-7,-,CASSLWGGGLYEQYF,TGTGCCAGCAGCTTATGGGGGGGGGGTCTCTACGAGCAGTACTTC
-,TRBV2,TRBJ1-5,many,CASSEGRGQGQPQHF,TGTGCCAGCAGTGAGGGCAGGGGCCAGGGTCAGCCCCAGCATTTT
TRBD2,TRBV7-9,TRBJ2-3,-,CASSLQRGDTDTQYF,TGTGCCAGCAGCTTACAGCGGGGGGACACAGATACGCAGTATTTT
-,TRBV9,TRBJ2-5,-,CASSVASAPQETQYF,TGTGCCAGCAGCGTAGCGTCAGCCCCTCAAGAGACCCAGTACTTC
-,TRBV5-1,TRBJ1-6,many,CASSRDNNSPLHF,TGCGCCAGCAGTCGGGACAATAATTCACCCCTCCACTTT
-,TRBV5-1,TRBJ2-7,-,CASSWGGLTYEQYF,TGCGCCAGCAGCTGGGGGGGCCTAACCTACGAGCAGTACTTC